This T cell receptor (beta chain) was recorded in a study of blood T cell repertoires in COVID-19. Those enrolled in Seattle joined during active infection and were followed longitudinally afterward. CDR3 length equals 15 residues. Losses at the gene ends were 6 bases for V and 4 bases for J; bases not matched to a gene: 6. Per the germline V gene, CDR1 is MNHEY and CDR2 is SVGAGI. Profiling relied on immunoSEQ multiplex PCR, and the TCRdb table lists in-frame clones only, not all of them. The sample carries under 400,000 clones, roughly nine tenths recorded once. The chain joins TRBV6-5 to TRBJ1-2; 12 nucleotides line up with TRBD1. The sequenced material came from peripheral blood. The TCR sequence derives from a woman aged 60-75 years with COVID-19, enrolled during active disease. The CDR3 bases are TGTGCCAGCAGCCACGGGGGACAGGGGGCCTATGGCTACACCTTC. Its protein is CASSHGGQGAYGYTF.